Following are 7 T cell receptor beta chains from one sample sequenced in a study of blood T cell repertoires in COVID-19. Profiled with immunoSEQ multiplex PCR; TCRdb holds only in-frame clones, not every one. The sample holds roughly 150,000 clones; around 91% are singletons and the top ten take 3% to 3.5%. Source material: peripheral blood. The receptors come from a woman aged 55-69 years with active COVID-19.

The chain joins TRBV5-4 to TRBJ2-4; TRBD1 might be the D (6 bases). Trimming took off 0 bases at V and 6 bases at J, with 16 bases between the two ends. Germline loops: CDR1 SGHNT, CDR2 YYREEE (reference sequence). The CDR3 consists of 16 residues. CDR3 loop: CASSLGTAQSLNIQYF. The CDR3 coding sequence is TGTGCCAGCAGCTTGGGGACAGCGCAGTCTCTAAACATTCAGTACTTC.

The chain links TRBV18 to TRBJ2-7, with unresolved D. V gave up 6 bases and J gave up 3 bases, with 15 bases separating them. The CDR3 has 14 residues. The germline V gene encodes CDR1 KGHSH and CDR2 LQKENI. The CDR3 here is CASSQELGHYEQYF. The CDR3 nucleotides are TGTGCCAGCTCCCAAGAACTGGGCCACTACGAGCAGTACTTC.

This chain links TRBV9 with TRBJ2-1; TRBD2 matches 11 bases. Losses at the gene ends were 3 bases for V and 10 bases for J; bases not matched to a gene: 12. Germline V CDR1 and CDR2: SGDLS, YYNGEE. The CDR3 extends over 16 amino acids. The CDR3, as DNA: TGTGCCAGCAGCGCCAGTAGCGGGAGGGCCGTCGGCGAGCAGTTCTTC. The encoded protein is CASSASSGRAVGEQFF.

The chain is built from TRBV27 and TRBJ2-5, with 7 bases identical to TRBD2. The length of the CDR3 is 18 residues. Losses at the gene ends were 5 bases for V and 0 bases for J; bases not matched to a gene: 15. Germline V gene lookup returns CDR1 MNHEY and CDR2 SMNVEV (reference sequence). The CDR3 nucleotides are TGTGCCAGCAGTCCGGCGACCAACATACTAGCGCACCAAGAGACCCAGTACTTC. Protein product: CASSPATNILAHQETQYF.

The chain is built from TRBV4-2 and TRBJ2-3; D not certain. Trimming took 2 bases from V and 2 from J, leaving 8 bases between them. Germline assignment: CDR1 LGHNA and CDR2 YNFKEQ. The CDR3 length is 14 residues. This chain's CDR3 is CASSQPGPTDTQYF. In DNA form, the CDR3 reads TGTGCCAGCAGCCAACCTGGGCCCACAGATACGCAGTATTTT.

The V gene is TRBV5-1, the J gene TRBJ2-2; TRBD2 agrees at 11 bases. The length of the CDR3 is 16 residues. The V and J ends lost 5 bases and 5 bases, in that order; junction bases with no gene match: 8. Germline CDR1 SGHRS, CDR2 YFSETQ. CDR3 region: CASSYPVAGGTGELFF. As DNA, the CDR3 is TGCGCCAGCAGTTATCCCGTAGCGGGAGGGACCGGGGAGCTGTTTTTT.

Only a few counts were recorded for this clone. The CDR3 nucleotides are TGTGCCAGCCACCCGGGACTAGCGGGAGTGGGGGAGACCCAGTACTTC. It encodes CASHPGLAGVGETQYF. The J gene is TRBJ2-5, the V gene TRBV2, with 14 bases lining up with TRBD2. Germline trimming cut 8 bases from V and 5 bases from J; bases unmatched to any gene: 10. The CDR3 loop spans 16 amino acids. Germline CDR1 SNHLY, CDR2 FYNNEI.